This TCR beta chain was sequenced for a study of cytomegalovirus exposure and HLA in healthy donors. Study in general: The early release's HLA-typed donors yielded 70 million to 85 million unique TCRs.

General observations from the study: In a later analysis, approximately 18,000 TCR beta sequences were associated with HLA alleles at 0.05 false discovery rate. A later analysis linked a missense DCLRE1C variant to TCR beta V- and J-gene trimming.

Concerning this clone: Its antigen is still unknown.

A multiplex PCR was run with 60 Vbeta primers and 13 Jbeta primers. Produced via immunoSEQ multiplex PCR; TCRdb's table is partial and in-frame only. The sample records roughly 160,000 clones, about 80% being singletons. Germline V gene sequence: CDR1 SGHAT, CDR2 FQDESV (reference sequence). CDR3 size: 15 residues. The V gene end was trimmed by 1 base and the J gene end by 3 bases; junction bases not matched to a gene: 1. This TCR came from a man between 18 and 29 years old in good health and CMV-seropositive. The chain joins TRBV11-1 to TRBJ2-3; 10 positions match TRBD2. Material: PBMCs. In nucleotides, the CDR3 is TGTGCCAGCAGCTTAGAAGCGGGGGGGACAGATACGCAGTATTTT. This encodes CASSLEAGGTDTQYF.